These 28 T cell receptor beta chains share one sample of origin, sequenced in a study of blood T cell repertoires in COVID-19. The protocol was immunoSEQ multiplex PCR, while the TCRdb copy is restricted to in-frame clones and leaves out a portion. This sample has about 120,000 clones, with approximately 87% found just once. The source material was peripheral blood. Receptors were obtained from a woman aged 45 to 65 with acute or convalescent COVID-19.

The rearrangement uses TRBV27 and TRBJ1-4, with TRBD1 identical over 8 bases. After removal of 3 bases from V and 7 bases from J, the junction contained 4 bases not matched to a gene. Germline V lookup: CDR1 MNHEY, CDR2 SMNVEV (reference sequence). The CDR3 runs to 14 residues. In DNA, the CDR3 is TGTGCCAGCAGTTTCAGGGGGCGCGGTGAAAAACTGTTTTTT. As protein: CASSFRGRGEKLFF.

The J gene is TRBJ2-4, the V gene TRBV7-9, with a weak D call TRBD1 (7 bases). Trimming cost V 1 base and J 8 bases, with 15 bases left between them. Germline V gene data show CDR1 as SEHNR and CDR2 as FQNEAQ (reference sequence). There are 15 residues in the CDR3. This chain's CDR3 is CASSLVYTGEDIQYF. The DNA for the CDR3 is TGTGCCAGCAGCTTAGTATATACAGGGGAGGACATTCAGTACTTC.

This chain uses TRBV19 with TRBJ2-7, with TRBD2 matching 8 bases. V trimming: 4 bases; J trimming: 3 bases; junction bases outside the gene matches: 5. The CDR3 consists of 14 residues. CDR1 and CDR2 from the germline V gene are LNHDA and SQIVND (reference sequence). In DNA, the CDR3 is TGTGCCAGTAGTAACGCGGGAGGCCTCTACGAGCAGTACTTC. It is translated as CASSNAGGLYEQYF.

This sequence joins TRBV19 and TRBJ1-2, with a weak D call TRBD1 (5 bases). The V and J ends lost 3 bases and 7 bases respectively, with 12 bases between them. Germline CDR1 reads LNHDA; CDR2 reads SQIVND (reference sequence). This CDR3 is built from 13 residues. CDR3 region: CASSMSGRFGYTF. For the CDR3, the DNA is TGTGCCAGTAGTATGTCAGGGCGCTTTGGCTACACCTTC. The full variable domain, in which reference TRBV19 and TRBJ1-2 provide the parts outside the CDR3, is DGGITQSPKYLFRKEGQNVTLSCEQNLNHDAMYWYRQDPGQGLRLIYYSQIVNDFQKGDIAEGYSVSREKKESFPLTVTSAQKNPTAFYLCASSMSGRFGYTFGSGTRLTVV.

Regarding this clone: This specimen includes other DNA sequences encoding the same CDR3. The chain links TRBV7-2 to TRBJ2-5; weak D call: TRBD2 (5 bases). Germline assignment: CDR1 SGHTA and CDR2 FQGNSA. The CDR3 runs to 13 residues. The germline V and J ends were trimmed by 0 bases and 5 bases, with 7 bases remaining between them. CDR3 protein: CASSLAGAETQYF. The CDR3 DNA follows: TGTGCCAGCAGCTTAGCGGGAGCGGAGACCCAGTACTTC. Using reference TRBV7-2 and TRBJ2-5 for the parts outside the CDR3, the full variable domain is GAGVSQSPSNKVTEKGKDVELRCDPISGHTALYWYRQSLGQGLEFLIYFQGNSAPDKSGLPSDRFSAERTGGSVSTLTIQRTQQEDSAVYLCASSLAGAETQYFGPGTRLLVL.

This chain uses TRBV2 with TRBJ1-2; 7 bases match TRBD1. The trim removed 4 bases at V and 4 bases at J, leaving 3 bases unmatched. CDR1 and CDR2 from the germline V gene are SNHLY and FYNNEI. The CDR3 length is 13 residues. CDR3: CASSVDRLYGYTF. The DNA for the CDR3 is TGTGCCAGCAGTGTGGACAGGCTCTATGGCTACACCTTC.

This chain uses TRBV6-5 with TRBJ2-7, with 8 bases fitting TRBD2. Germline loops: CDR1 MNHEY, CDR2 SVGAGI. The V segment lost 5 bases and the J segment 0 bases; nucleotides outside the gene matches: 6. CDR3 length equals 15 residues. The CDR3, as DNA: TGTGCCAGCAGTAGGTACGGGGGGGTCTCCTACGAGCAGTACTTC. Its protein product is CASSRYGGVSYEQYF.

The chain employs TRBV4-1 and TRBJ1-2; maybe TRBD1 (6 bases). The CDR3 has 14 amino acids. CDR1 MGHRA and CDR2 YSYEKL come from the germline V gene. V was trimmed by 4 bases and J by 6 bases, leaving 15 bases between them. The CDR3 loop is CASSPQQGIDGYTF. CDR3 bases: TGCGCCAGCAGCCCCCAACAGGGAATAGATGGCTACACCTTC.

The CDR3 loop reads CASSSGQPADTQYF. The CDR3 nucleotides are TGTGCCAGCTCGTCGGGACAACCTGCAGATACGCAGTATTTT. The chain carries TRBV6-4 and TRBJ2-3, with D tentatively TRBD1 (6 bases). The germline V gene encodes CDR1 MRHNA and CDR2 SNTAGT. The CDR3 has 14 amino acids. Between the trimmed V and J ends, which lost 8 bases and 4 bases, there was a span of 16 bases.

The V and J genes are TRBV9 and TRBJ1-6; no clear D. The V end was cut by 0 bases, the J end by 7 bases, with 5 bases between. The CDR3 runs to 13 residues. The germline V gene has CDR1 SGDLS and CDR2 YYNGEE. For the CDR3, the DNA is TGTGCCAGCAGCGTAGGCGGGAATTCACCCCTCCACTTT. As protein: CASSVGGNSPLHF.

The gene calls are TRBV5-6 and TRBJ1-2; D ambiguous. Trimming stripped 3 bases from V and 2 bases from J, with 8 bases between. CDR1 and CDR2 (germline): SGHDT, YYEEEE. This CDR3 is built from 13 residues. CDR3 protein: CASSSRWNYGYTF. The CDR3 bases are TGTGCCAGCAGCTCGCGCTGGAACTATGGCTACACCTTC. The entire variable domain, with the rest obtained from reference TRBV5-6 and TRBJ1-2, is as follows: DAGVTQSPTHLIKTRGQQVTLRCSPKSGHDTVSWYQQALGQGPQFIFQYYEEEERQRGNFPDRFSGHQFPNYSSELNVNALLLGDSALYLCASSSRWNYGYTFGSGTRLTVV.

This clone was counted a single time. The chain couples TRBV2 to TRBJ1-1; no clear D gene. The germline V gene encodes CDR1 SNHLY and CDR2 FYNNEI. V lost 6 bases, J lost 3 bases, and 8 bases lay in between. CDR3 length: 12 amino acids. Written as DNA, the CDR3 is TGTGCCAGCAGCGACACGTACACTGAAGCTTTCTTT. This sequence encodes CASSDTYTEAFF.

This chain uses TRBV5-1 with TRBJ2-7, with 11 bases lining up with TRBD1. The CDR3 length is 13 residues. Germline V gene data show CDR1 as SGHRS and CDR2 as YFSETQ. J gave up 6 bases and V 4 bases, and 3 bases lay outside the gene matches. The CDR3, as DNA: TGCGCCAGCAGCATCGGGACAGGGGGCGAGCAGTACTTC. Protein: CASSIGTGGEQYF.

The chain links TRBV7-7 to TRBJ1-5; D possibly corresponds to TRBD1 (6 bases). Germline lookup yields CDR1 SSHAT and CDR2 FNYEAQ (reference sequence). CDR3 length: 15 amino acids. With 5 bases removed from V and 5 bases from J, the gap between germline ends came to 16 bases. CDR3 coding DNA: TGTGCCAGCAGCCTCAGAAACAGGGAAGATCAGCCCCAGCATTTT. Protein product: CASSLRNREDQPQHF.

V is TRBV12-3 or TRBV12-4 and J is TRBJ1-1; possible D gene TRBD1, 5 bases. The CDR3 runs to 12 residues. Trimming left V 8 bases short and J 6 bases short, with 13 bases between. CDR3 bases: TGTGCCAGCGCAGGGCAGTGGGCTGAAGCTTTCTTT. Amino acid sequence: CASAGQWAEAFF.

The V gene is TRBV10-1, the J gene TRBJ2-7, with D hard to call. CDR1 WNHNN and CDR2 SYGVQD come from the germline V gene (reference sequence). The CDR3 totals 12 residues. The V and J ends lost 8 bases and 3 bases respectively, with 11 bases between them. In DNA, the CDR3 is TGCGCCAGCGGTCCTAGTATCTACGAGCAGTACTTC. Its protein product is CASGPSIYEQYF.

V and J are TRBV4-1 and TRBJ1-6; 11 bases are a match to TRBD1. Germline values: CDR1 MGHRA, CDR2 YSYEKL. J lost 14 bases, V lost 0 bases, and 3 bases had no gene match. The CDR3 length is 14 residues. Here the CDR3 DNA reads TGCGCCAGCAGCCAAGAACGGGACAGGGGGACCCTCCACTTT. It translates to CASSQERDRGTLHF.

The chain has TRBV27 and TRBJ1-2; TRBD1 might be the D (6 bases). The germline V and J ends were trimmed by 7 bases and 2 bases, with 14 bases remaining between them. In germline, CDR1 is MNHEY, CDR2 SMNVEV (reference sequence). The CDR3 runs to 14 residues. CDR3 residues: CASNTGNSNYGYTF. The CDR3 DNA reads TGTGCCAGCAATACAGGGAATTCGAACTATGGCTACACCTTC.

This chain uses TRBV30 with TRBJ1-4, with 7 bases that match TRBD1. This CDR3 spans 14 amino acids. CDR1 and CDR2 from the germline V gene are GTSNPN and SVGIG (reference sequence). Trimming took 4 bases from V and 3 from J; bases not matched to a gene: 5. The DNA of the CDR3 is TGTGCCTGGAAATTAGGGACAGCTAATGAAAAACTGTTTTTT. Amino acids: CAWKLGTANEKLFF.

The table lists this clone with a count of one. The rearrangement uses TRBV24-1 and TRBJ2-2; D gene ambiguous. The CDR3 covers 13 residues. Trimming took 8 bases from V and 8 from J, leaving 14 bases between them. Germline lookup yields CDR1 KGHDR and CDR2 SFDVKD. The CDR3 coding sequence is TGTGCCACCATGGTAACAGCCTCTGGGGAGCTGTTTTTT. Residues: CATMVTASGELFF.

The chain joins TRBV19 to TRBJ2-7; D possibly corresponds to TRBD2 (5 bases). The V gene's germline CDR1 is LNHDA and CDR2 SQIVND (reference sequence). The CDR3 consists of 13 residues. The V end was cut by 5 bases, the J end by 2 bases, with 10 bases between. Written as DNA, the CDR3 is TGTGCCAGTAGTGTACGGGGTGCCTACGAGCAGTACTTC. This translates into CASSVRGAYEQYF.

This clone was seen only once. The V and J genes are TRBV11-3 and TRBJ1-1; TRBD1 might be the D (5 bases). Germline values: CDR1 SGHNT, CDR2 YENEEA. The CDR3 is made up of 14 amino acids. Trimming took off 4 bases at V and 10 bases at J, with 19 bases between the two ends. The CDR3 sequence is CASSSNPRGWGAFF. CDR3 coding DNA: TGTGCCAGCAGCTCGAACCCAAGGGGATGGGGAGCTTTCTTT. The whole variable domain, remainder taken from reference TRBV11-3 and TRBJ1-1, is EAGVVQSPRYKIIEKKQPVAFWCNPISGHNTLYWYLQNLGQGPELLIRYENEEAVDDSQLPKDRFSAERLKGVDSTLKIQPAELGDSAVYLCASSSNPRGWGAFFGQGTRLTVV.

The V and J genes are TRBV5-4 and TRBJ1-2, with 8 bases identical to TRBD1. The CDR3 consists of 13 residues. V lost 4 bases and J lost 6; bases outside the gene matches: 5. Germline V gene lookup returns CDR1 SGHNT and CDR2 YYREEE (reference sequence). CDR3 sequence: CASSLDRANGYTF. CDR3 nucleotide sequence: TGTGCCAGCAGCCTGGACAGGGCTAATGGCTACACCTTC. The full variable domain, in which reference TRBV5-4 and TRBJ1-2 provide the parts outside the CDR3, is ETGVTQSPTHLIKTRGQQVTLRCSSQSGHNTVSWYQQALGQGPQFIFQYYREEENGRGNFPPRFSGLQFPNYSSELNVNALELDDSALYLCASSLDRANGYTFGSGTRLTVV.

This chain connects TRBV13 to TRBJ2-1; possibly TRBD1 for D (6 bases). CDR1 is PRHDT, CDR2 FYEKMQ, per germline (reference sequence). V was clipped by 5 bases and J by 1 base, with 15 bases between them. CDR3 length: 16 residues. CDR3 amino acids: CASSKRAGTSYNEQFF. The CDR3 nucleotides are TGTGCCAGCAGCAAAAGGGCTGGGACATCCTACAATGAGCAGTTCTTC.

V usage is TRBV11-2 and J usage is TRBJ2-5, with D possibly TRBD2 on 6 matching bases. This CDR3 has 14 residues. Trimming took 5 bases from V and 1 from J, leaving 11 bases between them. Germline-derived CDR1 and CDR2 are SGHAT and FQNNGV. This CDR3 is CASSQGLGQETQYF. The CDR3 nucleotides read TGTGCCAGCAGCCAGGGACTGGGCCAAGAGACCCAGTACTTC.

This chain connects TRBV7-9 to TRBJ2-5, with 12 bases that match TRBD2. V was clipped by 3 bases and J by 5 bases; unmatched bases: 7. The CDR3 loop spans 16 amino acids. Germline CDR1 SEHNR, CDR2 FQNEAQ (reference sequence). The CDR3 sequence is CASSFTTSGSRETQYF. In DNA, the CDR3 is TGTGCCAGCAGCTTCACGACTAGCGGGAGTAGGGAGACCCAGTACTTC.

CDR3 DNA sequence: TGTGCCAGCAGGGACAGCTACAATGAGCAGTTCTTC. It codes for CASRDSYNEQFF. The chain joins TRBV25-1 to TRBJ2-1, with D perhaps TRBD1 (6 bases). This CDR3 spans 12 amino acids. V lost 6 bases to trimming and J lost 3 bases, with 6 bases between them. In germline, CDR1 is MGHDK, CDR2 SYGVNS.

V is TRBV7-2 and J is TRBJ2-1; TRBD2 might be the D (5 bases). V lost 0 bases and J lost 0, with 6 bases in between. The CDR3 sequence is 15 residues long. Germline V gene data show CDR1 as SGHTA and CDR2 as FQGNSA. CDR3 in DNA: TGTGCCAGCAGCTTAGCGGGGAGCTCCTACAATGAGCAGTTCTTC. Residues: CASSLAGSSYNEQFF.